This note documents a single TCR beta chain sequence. These data are taken from a study of blood T cell repertoires in COVID-19. Study information: Specimens from acute and convalescent COVID-19 originated in the United States, Italy and Spain. PBMCs, B-cell-depleted T cells, or T cells provided the cDNA or gDNA that made up the material.

Followed over time, Seattle patients had been enrolled while infection was active. Authors' data handling: Scientists estimated how many nucleated cells there were by amplifying reference gene primers. Repertoires were generated with immunoSEQ multiplex PCR, while TCRdb's copy carries only in-frame clones and drops some. V, J and clone size are those of that table, while D and trimming were read from the DNA. The table has around 63,000 clones, roughly 83% seen once. Germline CDR1 and CDR2: SGHRS and YFSETQ. Between the trimmed V and J ends, which lost 1 base and 6 bases, there was a span of 13 bases. The CDR3 length is 15 residues.

The chain combines TRBV5-1 with TRBJ1-4, with a weak D call TRBD1 (5 bases). The origin of this receptor is a man aged 60 to 75 with COVID-19, enrolled during active disease. The source material was peripheral blood. The CDR3 nucleotides read TGCGCCAGCAGCTTGTTTTTGCCGGGGGATGAAAAACTGTTTTTT. Translating it yields CASSLFLPGDEKLFF.